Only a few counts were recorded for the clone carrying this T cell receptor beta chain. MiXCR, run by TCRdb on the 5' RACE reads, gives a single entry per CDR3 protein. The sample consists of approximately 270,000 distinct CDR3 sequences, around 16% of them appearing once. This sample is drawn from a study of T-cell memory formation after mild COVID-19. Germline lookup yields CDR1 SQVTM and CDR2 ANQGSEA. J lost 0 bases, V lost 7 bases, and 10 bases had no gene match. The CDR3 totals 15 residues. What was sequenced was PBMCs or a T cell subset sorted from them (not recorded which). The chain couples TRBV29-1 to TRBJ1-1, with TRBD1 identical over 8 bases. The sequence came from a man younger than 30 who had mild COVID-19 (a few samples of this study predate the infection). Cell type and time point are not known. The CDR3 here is CSGAGGWGMNTEAFF. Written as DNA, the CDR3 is TGCAGCGGGGCAGGGGGCTGGGGGATGAACACTGAAGCTTTCTTT.